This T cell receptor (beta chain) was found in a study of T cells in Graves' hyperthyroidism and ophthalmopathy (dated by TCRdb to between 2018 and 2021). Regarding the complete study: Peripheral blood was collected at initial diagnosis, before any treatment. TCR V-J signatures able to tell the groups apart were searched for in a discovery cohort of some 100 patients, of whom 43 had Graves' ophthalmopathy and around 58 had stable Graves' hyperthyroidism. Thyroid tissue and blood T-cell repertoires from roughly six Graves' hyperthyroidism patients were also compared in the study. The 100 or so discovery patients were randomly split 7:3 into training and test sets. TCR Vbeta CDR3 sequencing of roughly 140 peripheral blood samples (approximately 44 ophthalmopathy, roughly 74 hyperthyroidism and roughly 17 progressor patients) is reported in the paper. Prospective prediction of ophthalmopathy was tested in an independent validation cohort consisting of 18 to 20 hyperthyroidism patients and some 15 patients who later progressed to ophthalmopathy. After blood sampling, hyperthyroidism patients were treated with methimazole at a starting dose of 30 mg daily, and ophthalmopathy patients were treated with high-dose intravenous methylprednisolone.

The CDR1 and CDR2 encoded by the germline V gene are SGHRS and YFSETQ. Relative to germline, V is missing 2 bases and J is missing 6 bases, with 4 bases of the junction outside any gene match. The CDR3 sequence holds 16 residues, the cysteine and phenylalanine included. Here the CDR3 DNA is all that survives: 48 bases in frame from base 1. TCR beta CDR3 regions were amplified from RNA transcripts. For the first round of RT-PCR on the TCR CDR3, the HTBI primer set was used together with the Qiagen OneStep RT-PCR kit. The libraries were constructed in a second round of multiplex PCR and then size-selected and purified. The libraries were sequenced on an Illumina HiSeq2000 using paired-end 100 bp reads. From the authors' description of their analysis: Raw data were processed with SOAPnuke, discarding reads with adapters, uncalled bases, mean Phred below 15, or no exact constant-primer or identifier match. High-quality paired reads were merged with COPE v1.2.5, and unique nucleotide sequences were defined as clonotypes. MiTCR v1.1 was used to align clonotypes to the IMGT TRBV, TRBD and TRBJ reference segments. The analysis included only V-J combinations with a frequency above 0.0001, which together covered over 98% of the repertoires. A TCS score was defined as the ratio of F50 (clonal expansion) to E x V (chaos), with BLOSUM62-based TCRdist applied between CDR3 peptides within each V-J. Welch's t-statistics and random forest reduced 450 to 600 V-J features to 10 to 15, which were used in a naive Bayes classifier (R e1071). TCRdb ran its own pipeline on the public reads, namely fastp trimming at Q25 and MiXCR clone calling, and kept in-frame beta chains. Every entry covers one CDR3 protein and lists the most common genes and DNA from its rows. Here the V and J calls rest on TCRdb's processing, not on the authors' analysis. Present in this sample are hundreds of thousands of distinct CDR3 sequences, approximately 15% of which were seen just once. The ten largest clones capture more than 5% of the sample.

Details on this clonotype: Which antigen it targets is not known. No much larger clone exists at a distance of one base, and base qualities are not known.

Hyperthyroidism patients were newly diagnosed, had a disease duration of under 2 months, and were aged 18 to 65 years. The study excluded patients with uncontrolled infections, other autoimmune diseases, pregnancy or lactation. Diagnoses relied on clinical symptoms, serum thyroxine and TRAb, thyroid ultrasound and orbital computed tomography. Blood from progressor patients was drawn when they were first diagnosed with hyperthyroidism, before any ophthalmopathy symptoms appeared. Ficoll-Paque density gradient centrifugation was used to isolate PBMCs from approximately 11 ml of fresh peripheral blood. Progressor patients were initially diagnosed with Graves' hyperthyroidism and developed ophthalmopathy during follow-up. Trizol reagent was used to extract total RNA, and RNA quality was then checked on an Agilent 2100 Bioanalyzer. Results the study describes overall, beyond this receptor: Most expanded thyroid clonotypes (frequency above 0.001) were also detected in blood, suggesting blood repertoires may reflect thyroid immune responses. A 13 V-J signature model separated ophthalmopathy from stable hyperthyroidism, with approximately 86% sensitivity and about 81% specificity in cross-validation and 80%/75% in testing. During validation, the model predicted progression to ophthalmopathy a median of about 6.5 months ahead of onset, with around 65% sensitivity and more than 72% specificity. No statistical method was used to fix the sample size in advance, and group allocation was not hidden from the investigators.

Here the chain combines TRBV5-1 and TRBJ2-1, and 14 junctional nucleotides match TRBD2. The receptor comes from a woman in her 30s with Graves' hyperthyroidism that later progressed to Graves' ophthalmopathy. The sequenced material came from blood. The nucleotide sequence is TGCGCCAGCAGCTTCCTCGGGACTAGCGGGAGCAATGAGCAGTTCTTC. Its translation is CASSFLGTSGSNEQFF.